The entry that follows covers one T cell receptor (beta chain) sequence. This record belongs to a study of blood T cell repertoires in COVID-19. Study-wide context: Sites in the United States, Italy and Spain provided acute and convalescent COVID-19 samples. Sources were T cells, B-cell-depleted T cells, or PBMCs; the material itself was cDNA or gDNA.

Germline CDR1 reads MNHEY; CDR2 reads SMNVEV (reference sequence). The V end was cut by 3 bases, the J end by 2 bases, with 7 bases between. The CDR3 is made up of 14 amino acids. The method was immunoSEQ multiplex PCR; TCRdb's version includes in-frame clones alone and lacks a portion of them. The data hold approximately 79,000 clones, with about 89% observed a single time. The sequencing input was peripheral blood. The TCR originated in a man aged 60 to 75 with acute or convalescent COVID-19. The rearrangement uses TRBV27 and TRBJ2-2; D gene unclear. The CDR3 here is CASSFRRNTGELFF. Here the CDR3 DNA reads TGTGCCAGCAGTTTTCGCAGAAACACCGGGGAGCTGTTTTTT.